Listed here is a single T cell receptor beta chain. It has no known antigen specificity. Within one base of it there is no much larger clone, and no base qualities were kept. The data were obtained in a study of T cell responses to AZD1222 COVID-19 vaccine (dated by TCRdb to 2020 to 2022). Notes on the research overall: Because spike-specific TCR depth and breadth did not differ between the two schedules, AZD1222 recipients who got a second dose at roughly 4 weeks were pooled with those who got a second dose at roughly 12 weeks. A total of around 240 trial participants underwent TCR sequencing, of whom 200 to 220 had received two doses of AZD1222 and 26 had received two doses of the MenACWY control vaccine. Enrollment into the trials was organized by age into subgroups of 18-55, 56-69 and 70-plus years, and those subgroups contained around 150, 28 and 57 TCR-sequenced participants, respectively.

The sample's time point label is to be understood as: baseline before first vaccination. The vaccinee samples were drawn from two UK trials, COV001 and COV002, one of which was a single-blind randomized controlled phase 2/3 trial testing AZD1222 (ChAdOx1 nCoV-19) in healthy adults. Trial participant PBMC samples were collected at day 0 and day 28 after the second dose for TCRbeta chain sequencing. The CDR3 regions of human TCRbeta chains were subjected to immunosequencing. In the source study's methods: Repertoire TCRs were checked for matches against a reference library of SARS-CoV-2-specific TCRs that had been generated using the MIRA antigen-specificity platform. Breadth was defined as the fraction of unique TCRs that were SARS-CoV-2-associated, and depth was defined as the fraction of total T cells that were SARS-CoV-2-associated. Each spike-specific TCR was assigned to its reactive spike region and to a CD4 or CD8 class using the MIRA data. Log10-transformed breadth and depth values were compared by one-way ANOVA with Sidak's multiple comparisons tests. The source is immuneACCESS, and TCRdb retained only in-frame sequences with V and J called. Part of the clones is not carried over; for the studies checked, unresolved V genes explain less than half of this, and the remainder is unexplained. V and J calls and clone size come straight from that table; D and trimming were deduced from the DNA. For this sample the table gives 95,000 to 150,000 clones, of which over 85% were detected only once. 6.5% to 9% of the sample lies in the top ten.

Taken from the germline V gene (reference sequence), the CDR1 and CDR2 loops are LNHDA and SQIVND. Deletion took 1 base off V and 0 bases off J, with a span of 13 bases between the germline ends. The CDR3, from cysteine to phenylalanine, totals 17 residues. Only the CDR3 region is kept as DNA, spanning 51 bases read in frame from base 1. Findings and caveats that apply to the study as a whole: Conclusions about previously exposed vaccinees are limited, since just five or six AZD1222 recipients were seropositive for SARS-CoV-2 at baseline. The 56-69-year group was small, and its depth increase did not reach significance, likely because of low power. Reportedly, close to half of the unique spike-specific TCRs recognized epitopes lying outside the regions that are mutated in the B.1.351 and B.1.1.7 variants. The vaccine-associated CD4 TCRs covered the entire spike protein, and the dominant responses fell in regions 160-218 and 743-854. Because no day 14 peak-response samples were available, repertoires were characterized only after the peak T cell response. Most participants were white British and females outnumbered males, and the authors suggested that clonal diversity may have been underestimated. A significant rise in spike-specific TCR breadth and depth was observed after two AZD1222 doses relative to day 0 and relative to MenACWY recipients.

The rearrangement combines TRBV19 with TRBJ1-5; TRBD1 could be the D gene, as 6 bases match. The sequenced sample was peripheral blood, obtained on day 0 of AZD1222 vaccination. The TCR was taken from an adult in good health. The nucleotide sequence reads TGTGCCAGTAGTATAGCCAGGGACACCTATAGCAATCAGCCCCAGCATTTT. It is translated as CASSIARDTYSNQPQHF.